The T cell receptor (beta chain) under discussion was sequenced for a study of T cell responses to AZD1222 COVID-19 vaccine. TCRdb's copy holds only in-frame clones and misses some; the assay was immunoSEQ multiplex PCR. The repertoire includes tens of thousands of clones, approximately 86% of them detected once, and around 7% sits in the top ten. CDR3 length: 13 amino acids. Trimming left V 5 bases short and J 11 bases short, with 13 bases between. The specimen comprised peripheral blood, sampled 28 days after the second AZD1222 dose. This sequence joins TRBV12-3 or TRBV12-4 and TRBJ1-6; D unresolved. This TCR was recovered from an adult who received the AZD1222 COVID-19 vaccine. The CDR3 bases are TGTGCCAGCAGTCCGGGCCATGGGACACCCCTCCACTTT. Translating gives CASSPGHGTPLHF.